A selection of T cell receptor beta chains follows, all from one sample in a study of shared clonotypes between healthy human individuals. Data came from immunoSEQ multiplex PCR; TCRdb stores just in-frame clones and leaves some out. The sample lists 2 million to 2.5 million clones, approximately 93% seen once, with about 0.39% in the top ten. The sequenced sample was naive CD4+ T cells from PBMCs. The receptors were sampled from a man aged 18 to 29 in good health. Some clones in this sample may be carry-over from other donors' samples. Both conserved end residues are part of each CDR3. A D gene is named only where the DNA matches it firmly. A clone size is listed for some rows: how often the clone was seen (once, few, many), or a class if it is expanded.

TRBV25-1	TRBJ1-1	.	.	CASSGPFVNTEAFF	TGTGCCAGCAGTGGGCCCTTCGTGAACACTGAAGCTTTCTTT
TRBV29-1	TRBJ2-1	.	.	CSAVGGNNEQFF	TGCAGCGCTGTCGGCGGGAACAATGAGCAGTTCTTC
TRBV27	TRBJ2-5	TRBD1	.	CASRLDRVHQETQYF	TGTGCCAGCAGATTGGACAGGGTCCACCAAGAGACCCAGTACTTC
TRBV10-3	TRBJ2-1	TRBD2	.	CAISPGLAGGNEQFF	TGTGCCATCAGTCCAGGACTAGCGGGAGGAAATGAGCAGTTCTTC
TRBV18	TRBJ2-7	TRBD1	.	CASSQGQGIYEQYF	TGTGCCAGCTCACAGGGACAGGGTATTTACGAGCAGTACTTC
TRBV28	TRBJ1-1	.	.	CASSPPGNSAEAFF	TGTGCCAGCAGTCCCCCAGGGAACAGCGCTGAAGCTTTCTTT
TRBV2	TRBJ1-1	.	.	CASSNREMATEAFF	TGTGCCAGCAGTAACAGGGAAATGGCCACTGAAGCTTTCTTT
TRBV19	TRBJ1-4	.	.	CASSPSGGRRREKLFF	TGTGCCAGTAGCCCCAGTGGTGGACGACGCCGGGAAAAACTGTTTTTT
TRBV7-9	TRBJ2-7	TRBD2	.	CASSNPGTSATYEQYF	TGTGCCAGCAGCAACCCCGGGACTAGCGCAACCTACGAGCAGTACTTC
TRBV28	TRBJ1-1	TRBD1	.	CASSAYRGRGTEAFF	TGTGCCAGCAGTGCATACAGGGGGCGGGGCACTGAAGCTTTCTTT
TRBV2	TRBJ2-7	.	.	CASREGYEQYF	TGTGCCAGCAGGGAGGGTTACGAGCAGTACTTC
TRBV7-9	TRBJ2-1	.	.	CASSPRKDEQFF	TGTGCCAGCAGCCCCCGAAAGGACGAGCAGTTCTTC
TRBV30	TRBJ1-5	.	.	CAWSVRGGHSNQPQHF	TGTGCCTGGAGTGTACGGGGCGGACATAGCAATCAGCCCCAGCATTTT
TRBV5-1	TRBJ2-3	TRBD2	.	CASSLEAGVSTDTQYF	TGCGCCAGCAGCTTGGAGGCGGGAGTGAGCACAGATACGCAGTATTTT
TRBV19	TRBJ1-2	.	.	CASTQGITYGYTF	TGTGCCAGTACCCAAGGGATAACATATGGCTACACCTTC
TRBV10-3	TRBJ1-1	TRBD1	.	CAIRGDRGMNTEAFF	TGTGCCATCAGGGGGGACAGGGGCATGAACACTGAAGCTTTCTTT
TRBV4-1	TRBJ2-7	TRBD1	.	CASSHPGGGSYEQYF	TGCGCCAGCAGCCACCCAGGGGGTGGCTCCTACGAGCAGTACTTC
TRBV7-3	TRBJ2-5	.	.	CASSLGQLETQYF	TGTGCCAGCAGCCTCGGACAGTTGGAGACCCAGTACTTC
TRBV28	TRBJ1-3	.	once	CASSVQKTSGNTIYF	TGTGCCAGCAGTGTACAGAAAACCTCTGGAAACACCATATATTTT
TRBV18	TRBJ2-7	.	.	CASSPQGGAHEQYF	TGTGCCAGCTCACCCCAGGGCGGGGCCCACGAGCAGTACTTC
TRBV7-2	TRBJ2-1	.	.	CASSLGVGAYNEQFF	TGTGCCAGCAGCCTCGGGGTCGGCGCCTACAATGAGCAGTTCTTC
TRBV29-1	TRBJ2-7	.	.	CSGGRASGYEQYF	TGCAGCGGGGGGCGAGCTAGCGGTTACGAGCAGTACTTC
TRBV6-6	TRBJ2-7	.	.	CASSSQNLGEQYF	TGTGCCAGCAGTTCCCAGAATTTGGGGGAGCAGTACTTC
TRBV5-1	TRBJ2-2	.	.	CASSSQGTGELFF	TGCGCCAGCAGCTCACAGGGCACCGGGGAGCTGTTTTTT
TRBV12-5	TRBJ1-1	.	.	CASGPKGDTEAFF	TGTGCTAGTGGTCCAAAGGGTGACACTGAAGCTTTCTTT
TRBV28	TRBJ2-1	.	.	CASSFRLYSPYNEQFF	TGTGCCAGCAGTTTTAGGCTATACAGTCCCTACAATGAGCAGTTCTTC
TRBV9	TRBJ2-4	.	.	CASSAENIQYF	TGTGCCAGCAGCGCCGAAAACATTCAGTACTTC
TRBV7-6	TRBJ2-1	.	.	CASSEGGGGRYNEQFF	TGTGCCAGCAGCGAAGGGGGGGGAGGGAGATACAATGAGCAGTTCTTC
TRBV7-3	TRBJ2-7	.	once	CASSQGGQLTFYEQYF	TGTGCCAGCAGCCAGGGGGGGCAGCTTACCTTCTACGAGCAGTACTTC
TRBV7-9	TRBJ1-2	.	once	CASSLAVGADGYTF	TGTGCCAGCAGCTTAGCGGTTGGCGCAGATGGCTACACCTTC
TRBV6-1	TRBJ2-1	TRBD2	.	CASSESPSGGSYNEQFF	TGTGCCAGCAGTGAATCTCCCTCGGGGGGCTCCTACAATGAGCAGTTCTTC